The present TCR beta chain was sequenced within a study of T cells in Graves' hyperthyroidism and ophthalmopathy. Amplified TCR beta CDR3 regions came from RNA transcripts. RT-PCR in the first round (using the HTBI primer set) targeted the TCR CDR3. TCRdb re-derived calls from the multiplex PCR reads in MiXCR, one entry per CDR3 protein. The data show approximately 370,000 distinct CDR3 sequences, under 15% seen once. Diagnosis rested on symptoms, serum thyroxine and TRAb, thyroid ultrasound, and orbital computed tomography. The CDR3 is made up of 15 amino acids. The trim removed 5 bases at V and 7 bases at J, leaving 9 bases unmatched. CDR1 is MNHEY, CDR2 SVGEGT, per germline. This clonotype was seen many times.

V and J are TRBV6-2 or TRBV6-3 and TRBJ2-1, with 9 bases lining up with TRBD2. Sequenced material: blood. This TCR derives from a woman aged 25 to 45 with Graves' hyperthyroidism. CDR3 sequence: CASSRTSSGRNEQFF. The CDR3 DNA reads TGTGCCAGCAGTCGGACTTCCAGCGGGAGGAATGAGCAGTTCTTC.